Listed below are T cell receptor beta chains from one sample, sequenced in a study of early T cells in non-severe SARS-CoV-2 infection. TCRdb itself ran the 5' RACE reads through MiXCR, one entry per CDR3 protein. Altogether just over 65,000 distinct CDR3 sequences are present, less than 15% being singletons, with the ten largest covering about 7.7%. The sample taken for sequencing was whole blood. The origin of the receptors is an adult who was a healthcare worker with PCR-confirmed SARS-CoV-2 infection or an uninfected control (not recorded which). The CDR3 runs from the conserved cysteine through the conserved F or W. A D gene is named only where the DNA matches it firmly. Size tells how often a clone was seen (once, few, many) or the class of an expanded clone, and some rows leave it out.

TRBV7-2	many	TRBD2	TRBJ2-3	TGTGCCAGCAGCGCGGGAGGTGCAGGGGCCACAGATACGCAGTATTTT	CASSAGGAGATDTQYF
TRBV10-2	many	-	TRBJ1-4	TGCGCCAGCAGGGACTTTGAAAAACTGTTTTTT	CASRDFEKLFF
TRBV28	few	-	TRBJ1-2	TGTGCCAGCAGTCTCGGACATCGAATCTATGGCTACACCTTC	CASSLGHRIYGYTF
TRBV3-1	many	TRBD2	TRBJ2-7	TGTGCCAGCAGCCGAATTGGGGGGGAGGTCTACGAGCAGTACTTC	CASSRIGGEVYEQYF
TRBV18	few	TRBD1	TRBJ1-1	TGTGCCAGCTCATATGACAGGGACACTGAAGCTTTCTTT	CASSYDRDTEAFF
TRBV4-1	many	-	TRBJ1-4	TGCGCCAGCAGCCAAGATACGAGAGGTGGTGCAACTAATGAAAAACTGTTTTTT	CASSQDTRGGATNEKLFF
TRBV28	many	-	TRBJ2-5	TGTGCCAGCAGGGTCTCGAGGAGGGAGACCCAGTACTTC	CASRVSRRETQYF
TRBV12-3/TRBV12-4	once	-	TRBJ2-4	TGTGCCAGCAGTAGTAGCAACATTCAGTACTTC	CASSSSNIQYF
TRBV29-1	few	TRBD2	TRBJ2-3	TGCAGCGTTGTGGGACTAGTGATGGCAGATACGCAGTATTTT	CSVVGLVMADTQYF
TRBV30	many	TRBD1	TRBJ2-1	TGTGCCTGGAGTAAAGACAGGGGGTCGTTCTTC	CAWSKDRGSFF
TRBV28	many	-	TRBJ1-1	TGTGCCAGCAGCTTACGGAACACTGAAGCTTTCTTT	CASSLRNTEAFF
TRBV11-2	-	TRBD2	TRBJ2-1	TGTGCCAGCAGCACAACTCTAGCGGGAGGGATTGATGAGCAGTTCTTC	CASSTTLAGGIDEQFF
TRBV9	-	-	TRBJ1-2	TGTGCCAGCAGCCCAGACGGGTACTATGGCTACACCTTC	CASSPDGYYGYTF
TRBV7-2	-	-	TRBJ2-7	TGTGCCAGCAGCCTGAACACAGGTGGCTACGAGCAGTACTTC	CASSLNTGGYEQYF
TRBV28	few	TRBD1	TRBJ2-1	TGTGCCAGCAGTTACCGGCAACAGGGGGCGCGTGAGCAGTTCTTC	CASSYRQQGAREQFF
TRBV6-1	many	TRBD1	TRBJ1-2	TGTGCCAGCATTGACAGGGTTGGATATGGCTACACCTTC	CASIDRVGYGYTF
TRBV20-1	many	TRBD1	TRBJ1-2	TGCAGTGCTAGAGACCGGACAGGGGCCTATGGCTACACCTTC	CSARDRTGAYGYTF
TRBV11-2	-	-	TRBJ2-2	TGTGCCAGCAGCTTAGGGGCCCTAGCGAACACCGGGGAGCTGTTTTTT	CASSLGALANTGELFF
TRBV7-2	-	TRBD2	TRBJ2-5	TGTGCCAGCAGCGCTCCCATACTAGCGGGAGGTTCAGAGACCCAGTACTTC	CASSAPILAGGSETQYF
TRBV7-9	few	TRBD1	TRBJ1-6	TGTGCCAGCAGCCCCCGCGGACAGGGGAATTCACCCCTCCACTTT	CASSPRGQGNSPLHF
TRBV11-2	-	-	TRBJ2-1	TGTGCCAGCAGCTCCCGAGGGGGAGGGCCCAGGTGGGAGCAGTTCTTC	CASSSRGGGPRWEQFF
TRBV28	-	-	TRBJ1-2	TGTGCCAGCAGGGGAGACAGTTCTAACTATGGCTACACCTTC	CASRGDSSNYGYTF
TRBV9	-	TRBD2	TRBJ2-1	TGTGCCAGCAGCGGGCGGACTAGCCGCGATGAGCAGTTCTTC	CASSGRTSRDEQFF
TRBV12-3/TRBV12-4	few	-	TRBJ1-1	TGTGCCAGCACCCCTAATATGAACACTGAAGCTTTCTTT	CASTPNMNTEAFF
TRBV12-3/TRBV12-4	few	-	TRBJ2-4	TGTGCCAGCAGTTTCTCCCAGGGGAACATTCAGTACTTC	CASSFSQGNIQYF
TRBV7-2	many	-	TRBJ1-1	TGTGCCAGCAGCCTCGTCAGGGTCGACACTGAAGCTTTCTTT	CASSLVRVDTEAFF
TRBV7-9	many	TRBD2	TRBJ2-2	TGTGCCAGCAGCAGCCGGCGGAGCGGGAAAAACACCGGGGAGCTGTTTTTT	CASSSRRSGKNTGELFF
TRBV7-3	once	-	TRBJ2-5	TGTGCCAGCAGCTTAACGGCGAGGTCGGAGACCCAGTACTTC	CASSLTARSETQYF
TRBV7-2	few	TRBD2	TRBJ2-7	TGTGCCAGCAGCCCAGGGACTAGCGGACCTTTTTACGAGCAGTACTTC	CASSPGTSGPFYEQYF
TRBV5-1	-	TRBD1	TRBJ1-4	TGCGCCAGCAGCTTGGTACAGGGGGCGAAGAAACTGTTTTTT	CASSLVQGAKKLFF
TRBV27	few	-	TRBJ2-1	TGTGCCAGCACAAGGGGCCCGCACGGGAATGAGCAGTTCTTC	CASTRGPHGNEQFF
TRBV20-1	many	TRBD2	TRBJ2-7	TGCAGTGCCCCCGGGGGGGCCAGCTTCTACGAGCAGTACTTC	CSAPGGASFYEQYF
TRBV5-1	many	-	TRBJ2-1	TGCGCAACGGCGGTAGTTCAGGGCAATGAGCAGTTCTTC	CATAVVQGNEQFF
TRBV28	few	-	TRBJ1-4	TGTGCCAGCATAGGGGGGCGAGGCTTGTTACTGTTTTTT	CASIGGRGLLLFF
TRBV20-1	few	-	TRBJ2-1	TGCAGTGCGCCGCCCCCCGGGAGCTCCTACAATGAGCAGTTCTTC	CSAPPPGSSYNEQFF
TRBV12-3/TRBV12-4	few	-	TRBJ1-5	TGTGCCAGCAGTTTTTCCCAGCCCCAGCATTTT	CASSFSQPQHF
TRBV29-1	medium-sized	TRBD1	TRBJ2-5	TGCAGCGTTGAGTCCGGCGACAGGGGGCGAGGAGAGACCCAGTACTTC	CSVESGDRGRGETQYF
TRBV5-1	-	-	TRBJ2-2	TGCGCCAGCAGCTTAATCGTGGCTGGGGAGCTGTTTTTT	CASSLIVAGELFF
TRBV6-6	few	TRBD2	TRBJ2-7	TGTGCCAGCAGTTACAAGGAGGGTAGCGGGAGGCCCCGATTGGGCTCCTACGAGCAGTACTTC	CASSYKEGSGRPRLGSYEQYF
TRBV20-1	few	TRBD1	TRBJ2-5	TGCAGTGCTAGAGCCCGGGACAGGGCAGGAGAGACCCAGTACTTC	CSARARDRAGETQYF
TRBV7-9	many	-	TRBJ2-2	TGTGCCAGCAGCTCCATGGGCAGAGGCACCGGGGAGCTGTTTTTT	CASSSMGRGTGELFF
TRBV18	many	-	TRBJ2-7	TGTGCCAGCTCACCCGCCCAGGGAGAGCAGTACTTC	CASSPAQGEQYF
TRBV7-9	many	-	TRBJ2-3	TGTGCCACCAGCCTACAGGGTTTTAGCACAGATACGCAGTATTTT	CATSLQGFSTDTQYF
TRBV29-1	-	TRBD1	TRBJ2-7	TGCAGCGTCGCGGACAGGCCTCTCTCCTACGAGCAGTACTTC	CSVADRPLSYEQYF